Below are 14 T cell receptor beta chains sequenced from a single sample in a study of glioma-infiltrating T cells listed by TCRdb under 2016. The listed sequencing device is Illumina MiSeq. TCR alpha and beta CDR3 regions were amplified with the iRepertoire nested amplicon-rescue multiplex PCR (arm-PCR) platform from RNA. TCRdb cleaned the public reads at Q25 with fastp, built clones with MiXCR and kept in-frame beta chains. Every CDR3 protein is listed once, alongside the most common genes and DNA of its rows. The sample table shows 150,000 to 200,000 distinct CDR3 sequences, and 43% are seen once. The ten largest clones add up to roughly 5.5% of the sample. Sequenced input: glioma tissue, nonneoplastic brain tissue, or PBMCs (not recorded which). The receptors stem from a human donor with low-grade glioma or glioblastoma, undergoing nonglioma brain surgery, or in good health (not recorded which).

This clonotype appeared many times. The chain has TRBV5-1 and TRBJ2-7; no definite D call. The CDR3 spans 13 residues. Between the trimmed V and J ends, which lost 0 bases and 0 bases, there was a span of 4 bases. Germline loops: CDR1 SGHRS, CDR2 YFSETQ. Here the CDR3 DNA reads TGCGCCAGCAGCTTGGAGAGCTCCTACGAGCAGTACTTC. It translates to CASSLESSYEQYF.

The chain couples TRBV6-2 or TRBV6-3 to TRBJ2-1, with D perhaps TRBD1 (5 bases). The germline V gene has CDR1 MNHEY and CDR2 SVGEGT. V was shortened by 4 bases and J by 16 bases, with 14 bases between the two germline ends. This CDR3 is 11 amino acids long. The chain's CDR3 is CASSCSTGAFF. In DNA form, the CDR3 reads TGTGCCAGCAGTTGCTCGACTGGGGCATTCTTC.

This chain connects TRBV28 to TRBJ2-1; 10 bases align to TRBD2. The J call may be wrong; the DNA end is better matched by TRBJ2-5. There are 16 residues in the CDR3. From germline, CDR1 is MDHEN and CDR2 SYDVKM. The CDR3 nucleotides are TGTGCCAGCAACGAGCTAGCGGGAGTTTGGGCGGAGACCCAGTACTTC. Its protein is CASNELAGVWAETQYF.

A remark on this clonotype: This may stem from a read error, because a much larger clone lies one nucleotide away. The chain recombines TRBV7-2 with TRBJ1-2; D is undetermined. V was clipped by 4 bases and J by 5 bases, with 14 bases between them. This CDR3 region has 14 residues. CDR1 and CDR2 (germline): SGHTA, FQGNSA. CDR3 sequence: CASSSPTWDYGYTF. The CDR3 DNA is TGTGCCAGCAGCTCCCCGACGTGGGATTATGGCTACACCTTC.

This clonotype was seen a handful of times. A much larger clone differs from this one at a single base, so this may be a read error. The chain's CDR3 is CSANYRGSIEQYF. CDR3 bases: TGCAGTGCTAACTACAGGGGTTCCATCGAGCAGTACTTC. The V and J genes are TRBV20-1 and TRBJ2-7, with 7 bases matching TRBD1. CDR1 is DFQATT, CDR2 SNEGSKA, per germline (reference sequence). Trimming at V came to 4 bases and at J to 6 bases, leaving 9 bases not matched to a gene. There are 13 residues in the CDR3.

The rearrangement uses TRBV12-3 or TRBV12-4 and TRBJ1-4, with D possibly being TRBD1 (5 bases). This CDR3 comprises 15 residues. Trimming left V 2 bases short and J 8 bases short, with 15 bases between. CDR3 coding DNA: TGTGCCAGCAGTTTATCCGGCCAGGGAGGCGAAAAACTGTTTTTT. It is translated as CASSLSGQGGEKLFF.

DNA of the CDR3: TGCGCCAGCAGCTCCGAACCCTCCGGGACAGGGGCGTCTCAAGATACGCAGTATTTT. It codes for CASSSEPSGTGASQDTQYF. V is TRBV5-1 and J is TRBJ2-3; 10 positions agree with TRBD1. Trimming took 3 bases from V and 5 from J; bases not matched to a gene: 18. CDR1 and CDR2 (germline): SGHRS, YFSETQ. The CDR3 covers 19 residues.

For this clonotype: The CDR3 does not close with the conserved phenylalanine or tryptophan, likely indicating a read error. The chain has TRBV12-3 or TRBV12-4 and TRBJ2-3; maybe TRBD2 (6 bases). Deletions cut 3 bases from V and 1 base from J, with 14 bases between. The CDR3 extends over 16 amino acids. The CDR3 loop reads CASSFGRGKGTDTQYS. In DNA form, the CDR3 reads TGTGCCAGCAGTTTCGGGAGAGGGAAAGGCACAGATACGCAGTATTCT.

The sample holds one count of this clonotype. A read error may explain this, as a much larger clone is one base away. The chain employs TRBV7-3 and TRBJ2-2; unclear D gene. Germline V gene sequence: CDR1 SGHTA, CDR2 FQGTGA. The CDR3 spans 14 residues. The CDR3 DNA reads as TGTGCCAGCAGCTTCGGGCTAAACAACGGGGAGCTGTTTTTT. Translation: CASSFGLNNGELFF.

To note about this clonotype: This may come from a read error, since a much larger clone is one base off. V usage is TRBV15 and J usage is TRBJ2-4, with no clear D. The CDR3 loop spans 12 amino acids. Germline V gene lookup returns CDR1 LNHNV and CDR2 YYDKDF (reference sequence). The CDR3 region is CSTSRASNIQYF. CDR3 sequence (DNA): TGTTCCACCAGCAGAGCGAGTAACATTCAGTACTTC.

This clonotype has ten or more counts. The chain couples TRBV5-1 to TRBJ1-1; no definite D call. This CDR3 is built from 12 residues. V lost 4 bases, J lost 3 bases, and 7 bases lay in between. The germline gives CDR1 SGHRS, CDR2 YFSETQ. In nucleotides, the CDR3 is TGCGCCAGCAGCGTTGGTGACACTGAAGCTTTCTTT. This encodes CASSVGDTEAFF. Together with reference TRBV5-1 and TRBJ1-1, the CDR3 gives the full variable domain: KAGVTQTPRYLIKTRGQQVTLSCSPISGHRSVSWYQQTPGQGLQFLFEYFSETQRNKGNFPGRFSGRQFSNSRSEMNVSTLELGDSALYLCASSVGDTEAFFGQGTRLTVV.

The sample holds one count of this clonotype. A junction boundary mismatches the germline segment, possibly from a read error. The chain uses TRBV19 and TRBJ1-5, with D possibly matching TRBD1 (6 bases). The V gene's germline CDR1 is LNHDA and CDR2 SQIVND (reference sequence). This CDR3 spans 15 amino acids. The CDR3 nucleotides are TGTGCCAGTAGTGCGGTGACAGGCCTCAATAAGCCCCAGCATTTT. Translation gives CASSAVTGLNKPQHF.

Notes on this clonotype: Since a much larger clone is just one base distant, this may be a read error. The V call is TRBV2, the J call TRBJ2-6, with 10 positions matching TRBD2. The trim removed 5 bases at V and 4 bases at J, leaving 11 bases unmatched. CDR1 is SNHLY, CDR2 FYNNEI, per germline. This CDR3 is built from 18 residues. CDR3 in amino acids: CASSPRLAGPTGANVLTF. As DNA, the CDR3 is TGTGCCAGCAGTCCACGACTAGCGGGTCCTACCGGGGCCAACGTCCTGACTTTC.

Details on this clonotype: A much larger clone is a single base away; this may be a read error. This chain joins TRBV3-1 and TRBJ2-1; maybe TRBD1 (6 bases). Germline V gene data show CDR1 as LGHDT and CDR2 as YNNKEL (reference sequence). The CDR3 is 15 residues long. CDR3 sequence: CASSPQGSSYNEKFF. Here the CDR3 DNA reads TGTGCCAGCAGCCCCCAGGGGAGCTCCTACAATGAGAAGTTCTTC.